The entry that follows covers one T cell receptor (beta chain) sequence. The sample comes from a study of blood T cell repertoires in COVID-19. Study-level information: Acute-phase and convalescent COVID-19 samples originated in the United States, Italy and Spain. T cells, B-cell-depleted T cells, or PBMCs provided the cDNA or gDNA that served as material.

Profiled with immunoSEQ multiplex PCR; TCRdb holds only in-frame clones, not every one. The table includes about 350,000 clones, more than 70% detected once. Germline V gene lookup returns CDR1 SGHNT and CDR2 YYREEE (reference sequence). This CDR3 contains 17 residues. Losses at the gene ends were 4 bases for V and 5 bases for J; bases not matched to a gene: 8. Recovery meant two consecutive negative NP/OP PCR tests, professional clearance, or resolved symptoms. The TCR originated in a woman in her twenties or thirties who had recovered from COVID-19. This sequence joins TRBV5-4 and TRBJ2-5; TRBD2 matches at 16 bases. The sequenced material came from PBMCs or T cells enriched from blood (not recorded which). CDR3 amino acids: CASSVAGTSGGEETQYF. The CDR3 nucleotides read TGTGCCAGCAGCGTAGCCGGGACTAGCGGGGGGGAGGAGACCCAGTACTTC.